The 31 T cell receptor beta chains presented below share a single source sample, sequenced in a study of PD-1 blockade in classical Hodgkin lymphoma. Here immunoSEQ multiplex PCR was the method, and the copy in TCRdb shows in-frame clones only, minus some. Of 90,000 or so clones listed, around 90% are singletons. Each patient's relapse followed autologous stem cell transplantation, and brentuximab vedotin exposure varied. This material consisted of peripheral blood mononuclear cells (PBMCs), taken before the second cycle of nivolumab. These receptors originate from a human donor with classical Hodgkin lymphoma.

This chain links TRBV6-5 with TRBJ2-1, with D unresolved. CDR1 MNHEY and CDR2 SVGAGI come from the germline V gene. This CDR3 contains 12 residues. V lost 0 bases to trimming and J lost 11 bases, with 8 bases between them. This CDR3 reads CASSYSMGKQFF. The DNA of the CDR3 is TGTGCCAGCAGTTACTCGATGGGTAAGCAGTTCTTC.

The table lists this clone with a count of one. V usage is TRBV2 and J usage is TRBJ2-2, with D possibly being TRBD1 (6 bases). The CDR3 covers 13 residues. CDR1 is SNHLY, CDR2 FYNNEI, per germline. The V end was cut by 6 bases, the J end by 3 bases, with 8 bases between. The CDR3, as DNA: TGTGCCAGCAGAGGACAGTACACCGGGGAGCTGTTTTTT. It codes for CASRGQYTGELFF.

This sequence joins TRBV2 and TRBJ2-5; D gene uncertain. There are 12 residues in the CDR3. CDR1 SNHLY and CDR2 FYNNEI come from the germline V gene. The germline V and J ends were trimmed by 7 bases and 0 bases, with 6 bases remaining between them. CDR3 loop: CASIRYQETQYF. In nucleotides, the CDR3 is TGTGCCAGCATTAGGTACCAAGAGACCCAGTACTTC.

This clone has only one observation. CDR3 residues: CASSPPSGRALETQYF. The CDR3 nucleotides read TGTGCCAGCAGCCCTCCAAGCGGGAGGGCCTTGGAGACCCAGTACTTC. The chain has TRBV7-6 and TRBJ2-5; the match to TRBD2 covers 10 bases. Per the germline V gene, CDR1 is SGHVS and CDR2 is FNYEAQ. With 5 bases clipped from V and 5 bases from J, the junction kept 11 bases outside the gene matches. The CDR3 contains 16 residues.

The genes are TRBV5-1 and TRBJ2-3, with D perhaps being TRBD1 or TRBD2 (5 bases each). Germline loops: CDR1 SGHRS, CDR2 YFSETQ. V was clipped by 0 bases and J by 1 base, with 18 bases between them. This CDR3 contains 18 residues. The CDR3 sequence: CASSLEWGLQGGTDTQYF. The CDR3 DNA follows: TGCGCCAGCAGCTTGGAATGGGGGTTGCAGGGAGGCACAGATACGCAGTATTTT.

The rearrangement uses TRBV18 and TRBJ1-1; D might be TRBD1 (5 bases). This CDR3 spans 16 amino acids. CDR1 is KGHSH, CDR2 LQKENI, per germline. Between the trimmed V and J ends, which lost 3 bases and 6 bases, there was a span of 20 bases. In nucleotides, the CDR3 is TGTGCCAGCTCACCCCGCCGTCCGGGGCCCTACGCTGAAGCTTTCTTT. Translated, it gives CASSPRRPGPYAEAFF.

This chain connects TRBV5-1 to TRBJ1-5; 9 bases line up with TRBD1. This CDR3 is 14 amino acids long. The trim removed 4 bases at V and 7 bases at J, leaving 6 bases unmatched. Germline assignment: CDR1 SGHRS and CDR2 YFSETQ. The CDR3: CASSEGQGDQPQHF. The CDR3 nucleotides are TGCGCCAGCAGCGAGGGACAGGGTGACCAGCCCCAGCATTTT.

The chain couples TRBV27 to TRBJ2-5; possible D gene TRBD2, 5 bases. Between the trimmed V and J ends, which lost 3 bases and 5 bases, there was a span of 13 bases. The CDR3 has 14 amino acids. Germline V lookup: CDR1 MNHEY, CDR2 SMNVEV (reference sequence). This CDR3 is CASSFFGRGETQYF. The CDR3 DNA follows: TGTGCCAGCAGTTTCTTCGGGCGCGGGGAGACCCAGTACTTC.

The J gene is TRBJ2-4, the V gene TRBV7-8; tentatively, D is TRBD2 (5 bases). Between the trimmed V and J ends, which lost 2 bases and 5 bases, there was a span of 10 bases. The CDR3 length is 14 residues. CDR1 and CDR2 from the germline V gene are SGHVS and FQNEAQ. The CDR3 DNA is TGTGCCAGCAGCTTATACGGGAAGGAAAACATTCAGTACTTC. Amino acid sequence: CASSLYGKENIQYF. Together with reference TRBV7-8 and TRBJ2-4, the CDR3 gives the full variable domain: GAGVSQSPRYKVAKRGQDVALRCDPISGHVSLFWYQQALGQGPEFLTYFQNEAQLDKSGLPSDRFFAERPEGSVSTLKIQRTQQEDSAVYLCASSLYGKENIQYFGAGTRLSVL.

This chain uses TRBV9 with TRBJ1-2; 10 bases line up with TRBD1. Germline V gene lookup returns CDR1 SGDLS and CDR2 YYNGEE. Germline trimming cut 0 bases from V and 6 bases from J; bases unmatched to any gene: 5. CDR3 length: 15 residues. CDR3 sequence reads: CASSVVGTGVDGYTF. For the CDR3, the DNA is TGTGCCAGCAGCGTAGTAGGGACAGGGGTAGATGGCTACACCTTC.

The chain joins TRBV19 to TRBJ2-6; unclear D gene. Trimming removed 9 bases at V and 0 bases at J, with 6 bases between. The CDR3 covers 13 residues. Per the germline V gene, CDR1 is LNHDA and CDR2 is SQIVND (reference sequence). CDR3 DNA: TGTGCCAGCGCCCACTCTGGGGCCAACGTCCTGACTTTC. Translating it yields CASAHSGANVLTF.

The genes are TRBV5-1 and TRBJ1-2; 7 nucleotides match TRBD1. Per the germline V gene, CDR1 is SGHRS and CDR2 is YFSETQ. The V and J ends lost 4 bases and 4 bases, in that order; junction bases with no gene match: 4. The CDR3 extends over 13 amino acids. The CDR3 DNA follows: TGCGCCAGCAGCACGGACAGGACCTATGGCTACACCTTC. As protein: CASSTDRTYGYTF.

This clone was seen only once. V and J are TRBV6-1 and TRBJ1-2; a possible D gene is TRBD1 (5 bases). The CDR3 extends over 11 amino acids. V gave up 8 bases and J gave up 8 bases, with 12 bases separating them. Germline CDR1 MNHNS, CDR2 SASEGT. In DNA form, the CDR3 reads TGTGCCAGCGGAGAGGGGACCGGCTACACCTTC. Encoded protein: CASGEGTGYTF.

The chain has TRBV6-5 and TRBJ2-2, with D maybe TRBD1 (7 bases). Between the trimmed V and J ends, which lost 3 bases and 5 bases, there was a span of 13 bases. The CDR3 contains 15 residues. CDR1 and CDR2 from the germline V gene are MNHEY and SVGAGI. The CDR3 DNA reads TGTGCCAGCAGTTATGAGGGGGCGGGAACCGGGGAGCTGTTTTTT. Its protein is CASSYEGAGTGELFF.

This chain joins TRBV19 and TRBJ2-2; 11 bases align to TRBD1. With 8 bases clipped from V and 0 bases from J, the junction kept 8 bases outside the gene matches. Germline CDR1 LNHDA, CDR2 SQIVND (reference sequence). This CDR3 is 17 amino acids long. This chain's CDR3 is CASGGQGALSNTGELFF. DNA of the CDR3: TGTGCCAGTGGTGGACAGGGGGCCTTATCGAACACCGGGGAGCTGTTTTTT.

With respect to this clone: The junction departs from germline at one end; a sequencing error may be responsible. The chain has TRBV5-1 and TRBJ2-5; D is perhaps TRBD1 or TRBD2 (5 bases each). The germline V gene has CDR1 SGHRS and CDR2 YFSETQ. The CDR3 has 14 amino acids. The CDR3 spells CASSLSQEAETQHF. Here the CDR3 DNA reads TGCGCCAGCAGCCTCTCACAGGAGGCAGAGACCCAGCACTTC. Supplemented by reference TRBV5-1 and TRBJ2-5, the full variable domain reads KAGVTQTPRYLIKTRGQQVTLSCSPISGHRSVSWYQQTPGQGLQFLFEYFSETQRNKGNFPGRFSGRQFSNSRSEMNVSTLELGDSALYLCASSLSQEAETQHFGPGTRLLVL.

DNA of the CDR3: TGCGCCAGCAGCTCCGCAGAGACCCAGTACTTC. It translates to CASSSAETQYF. The chain joins TRBV5-1 to TRBJ2-5; no clear D gene. The V end was cut by 3 bases, the J end by 4 bases, with 4 bases between. CDR1 and CDR2 from the germline V gene are SGHRS and YFSETQ. The CDR3 is 11 residues long.

The V and J genes are TRBV9 and TRBJ2-7; no clear D gene. Deletions cut 4 bases from V and 1 base from J, with 12 bases between. This CDR3 spans 14 amino acids. Per the germline V gene, CDR1 is SGDLS and CDR2 is YYNGEE. The CDR3 sequence is CASSTTASSYEQYF. CDR3 nucleotide sequence: TGTGCCAGCAGCACCACTGCGTCATCCTACGAGCAGTACTTC.

V is TRBV9 and J is TRBJ1-1, with 8 nucleotides matching TRBD1. The germline gives CDR1 SGDLS, CDR2 YYNGEE. The ends lost 0 bases at V and 5 bases at J; junction bases unmatched: 6. The CDR3 is 15 amino acids. CDR3 bases: TGTGCCAGCAGCGTAGACTGGACAGGGCGAACTGAAGCTTTCTTT. Translated: CASSVDWTGRTEAFF.

The chain recombines TRBV6-1 with TRBJ2-1, with 7 bases fitting TRBD2. This CDR3 spans 12 amino acids. Germline CDR1 reads MNHNS; CDR2 reads SASEGT. Germline trimming cut 7 bases from V and 10 bases from J; bases unmatched to any gene: 7. The CDR3 nucleotides read TGTGCCAGCACGTATGGACTAGGAGAGCAGTTCTTC. Its protein product is CASTYGLGEQFF.

The chain employs TRBV5-6 and TRBJ1-3; D is uncertain. This CDR3 region has 12 residues. V dropped 0 bases and J dropped 4 bases, with 2 bases sitting between them. Germline assignment: CDR1 SGHDT and CDR2 YYEEEE. CDR3 sequence (DNA): TGTGCCAGCAGCTTGGAGGGAAACACCATATATTTT. Its protein product is CASSLEGNTIYF.

The chain has TRBV7-2 and TRBJ1-1; a weak D match, TRBD1 (5 bases). Germline V gives CDR1 SGHTA, CDR2 FQGNSA. V was trimmed by 3 bases and J by 1 base, leaving 12 bases between them. The CDR3 covers 15 residues. The CDR3 is CASSLPGAANTEAFF. CDR3 coding DNA: TGTGCCAGCAGCTTGCCCGGGGCGGCGAACACTGAAGCTTTCTTT.

The chain carries TRBV30 and TRBJ2-2, with D possibly matching TRBD2 (6 bases). This CDR3 region has 15 residues. Deletions cut 5 bases from V and 0 bases from J, with 13 bases between. CDR1 GTSNPN and CDR2 SVGIG come from the germline V gene (reference sequence). CDR3 DNA sequence: TGTGCCTGGGGGGCCCTAGCGCCGAACACCGGGGAGCTGTTTTTT. It encodes CAWGALAPNTGELFF.

The chain links TRBV19 to TRBJ1-2; 7 positions match TRBD1. Germline trimming cut 5 bases from V and 4 bases from J; bases unmatched to any gene: 4. Germline CDR1 LNHDA, CDR2 SQIVND (reference sequence). The CDR3 runs 13 residues. CDR3 amino acids: CASSRDRLYGYTF. CDR3 sequence (DNA): TGTGCCAGTAGTCGGGACAGACTCTATGGCTACACCTTC.

This chain's CDR3 is CASSGPSSGTDSGEQYF. In nucleotides, the CDR3 is TGTGCCAGCAGTGGACCTTCTTCCGGGACAGATTCGGGGGAGCAGTACTTC. J is TRBJ2-7 and V is TRBV25-1; 7 bases line up with TRBD1. This CDR3 is built from 17 residues. V was pared by 4 bases and J by 7 bases, with 19 bases of the junction left unmatched. The germline gives CDR1 MGHDK, CDR2 SYGVNS.

This chain links TRBV5-1 with TRBJ1-2, with D hard to call. Germline V gene data show CDR1 as SGHRS and CDR2 as YFSETQ. The V and J ends lost 0 bases and 5 bases respectively, with 5 bases between them. This CDR3 region has 12 residues. CDR3 nucleotides: TGCGCCAGCAGCTTGGAGTCATATGGCTACACCTTC. This sequence encodes CASSLESYGYTF. Using reference TRBV5-1 and TRBJ1-2 for the parts outside the CDR3, the full variable domain is KAGVTQTPRYLIKTRGQQVTLSCSPISGHRSVSWYQQTPGQGLQFLFEYFSETQRNKGNFPGRFSGRQFSNSRSEMNVSTLELGDSALYLCASSLESYGYTFGSGTRLTVV.

The chain combines TRBV19 with TRBJ1-2; D not resolved. CDR1 is LNHDA, CDR2 SQIVND, per germline (reference sequence). V dropped 3 bases and J dropped 1 base, with 9 bases sitting between them. There are 14 residues in the CDR3. The CDR3 is CASSISRDNYGYTF. The CDR3 DNA is TGTGCCAGTAGTATCTCACGGGATAACTATGGCTACACCTTC.

The chain employs TRBV5-5 and TRBJ2-7; a possible D gene is TRBD1 (6 bases). Germline V CDR1 and CDR2: SGHKS, YYEKEE (reference sequence). The CDR3 has 16 amino acids. Trimming stripped 6 bases from V and 0 bases from J, with 19 bases between. The CDR3 nucleotides read TGTGCCAGCACCCAAGGAGGACAGTCATTCTCCTACGAGCAGTACTTC. Translating it yields CASTQGGQSFSYEQYF.

The chain combines TRBV9 with TRBJ1-5; D remains unclear. Trimming pared 0 bases from V and 7 bases from J, leaving 8 bases between. This CDR3 has 13 residues. Germline CDR1 is SGDLS and CDR2 is YYNGEE. The CDR3, as DNA: TGTGCCAGCAGCGTAGAGGATGGACAGCCCCAGCATTTT. Its translation is CASSVEDGQPQHF. The whole variable domain, remainder taken from reference TRBV9 and TRBJ1-5, is DSGVTQTPKHLITATGQRVTLRCSPRSGDLSVYWYQQSLDQGLQFLIQYYNGEERAKGNILERFSAQQFPDLHSELNLSSLELGDSALYFCASSVEDGQPQHFGDGTRLSIL.

V is TRBV7-3 and J is TRBJ2-7, with 7 bases matching TRBD2. Germline V gives CDR1 SGHTA, CDR2 FQGTGA. The trim removed 5 bases at V and 2 bases at J, leaving 9 bases unmatched. The CDR3 runs 15 residues. The CDR3 protein is CASSPIAAGAYEQYF. In DNA form, the CDR3 reads TGTGCCAGCAGCCCCATAGCGGCGGGGGCCTACGAGCAGTACTTC.

The gene calls are TRBV19 and TRBJ1-4; D not resolved. The CDR3 loop spans 15 amino acids. The V and J ends lost 3 bases and 0 bases respectively, with 8 bases between them. Germline V gene lookup returns CDR1 LNHDA and CDR2 SQIVND (reference sequence). The chain's CDR3 is CASSIMTSTNEKLFF. Written as DNA, the CDR3 is TGTGCCAGTAGTATTATGACCTCAACTAATGAAAAACTGTTTTTT.